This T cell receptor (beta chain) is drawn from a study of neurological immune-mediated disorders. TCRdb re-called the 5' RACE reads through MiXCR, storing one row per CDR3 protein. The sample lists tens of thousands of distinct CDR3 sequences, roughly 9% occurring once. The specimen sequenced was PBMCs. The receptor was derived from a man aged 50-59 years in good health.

In DNA form, the CDR3 reads TGTGCCAGCAGCCTCAAAGGGCGGGCGGCGGGGCGGAATGAGCAGTTCTTC. Its protein is CASSLKGRAAGRNEQFF. The V call is TRBV7-2, the J call TRBJ2-1; D may be TRBD2 (6 bases). The V end lost 5 bases, the J end lost 7 bases, and 24 bases lay between the germline ends. Germline values: CDR1 SGHTA, CDR2 FQGNSA. The CDR3 has 17 amino acids.